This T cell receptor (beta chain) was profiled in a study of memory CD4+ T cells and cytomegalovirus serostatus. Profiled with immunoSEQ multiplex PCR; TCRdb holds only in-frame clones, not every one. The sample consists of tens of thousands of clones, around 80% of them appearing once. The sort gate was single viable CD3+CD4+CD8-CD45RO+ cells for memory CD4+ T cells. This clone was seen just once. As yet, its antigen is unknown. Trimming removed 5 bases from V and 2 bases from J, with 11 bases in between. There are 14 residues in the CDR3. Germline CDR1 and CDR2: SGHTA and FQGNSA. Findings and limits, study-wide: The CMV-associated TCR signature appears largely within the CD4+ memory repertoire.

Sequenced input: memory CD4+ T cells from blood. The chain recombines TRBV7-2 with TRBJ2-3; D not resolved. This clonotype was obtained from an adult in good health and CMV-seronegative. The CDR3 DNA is TGTGCCAGCAGCGTGACCCGGGCCACAGATACGCAGTATTTT. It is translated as CASSVTRATDTQYF.